This T cell receptor beta chain derives from a study of cytomegalovirus exposure and HLA in healthy donors. Overall study context: Prior work identified about 120 million unique TCR beta sequences in 150 million to 200 million T cells. Study-level findings and limits: Later work found most CMV-associated TCR beta chains apparently HLA-restricted.

A word on this clone: Its cognate antigen is unknown.

CDR1 is GTSNPN and CDR2 is SVGIG in the germline V gene (reference sequence). Losses at the gene ends were 2 bases for V and 0 bases for J; bases not matched to a gene: 8. The CDR3 covers 17 residues. This PCR relied on a set of 60 Vbeta primers and 13 Jbeta primers. Repertoires were generated with immunoSEQ multiplex PCR, while TCRdb's copy carries only in-frame clones and drops some. This sample's table reports 150,000 or so clones. Sequencing used PBMCs. The V gene is TRBV30, the J gene TRBJ2-5; 11 nucleotides match TRBD2. The receptor was derived from a man aged 18-30 years in good health and CMV-seronegative. In DNA form, the CDR3 reads TGTGCCTGGAGTTGGGTAGCGGGGGGGCTGCACCAAGAGACCCAGTACTTC. Translation: CAWSWVAGGLHQETQYF.